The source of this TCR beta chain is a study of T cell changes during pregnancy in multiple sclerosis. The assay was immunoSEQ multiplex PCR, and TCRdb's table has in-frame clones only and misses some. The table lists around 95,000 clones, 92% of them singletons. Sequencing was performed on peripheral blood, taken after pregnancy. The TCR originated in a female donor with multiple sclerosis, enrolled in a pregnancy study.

CDR3 loop: CASSPGTGNYEQYF. DNA for the CDR3: TGTGCCAGCTCCCCCGGGACAGGGAACTACGAGCAGTACTTC. V and J are TRBV18 and TRBJ2-7, with TRBD1 matching over 9 bases. Germline CDR1 KGHSH, CDR2 LQKENI. This CDR3 spans 14 amino acids. The V gene end was trimmed by 6 bases and the J gene end by 3 bases; junction bases not matched to a gene: 6.